A single sample is the source of the 21 T cell receptor beta chains below, sequenced in a study of blood T cell repertoires in COVID-19 (dated by TCRdb to the early 2020s). Library creation used the immunoSEQ multiplex PCR assay. Imported from immuneACCESS, the table was reduced by TCRdb to in-frame sequences with V and J called. These copies leave out some clones; in studies compared against another copy, an unresolved V gene accounts for under half, and the cause of the remainder is not known. The table for this sample lists hundreds of thousands of clones; around 86% of them were counted only once. Together, the top ten hold approximately 4.1% of the sample. Sample: PBMCs or T cells enriched from blood (not recorded which). These receptors all come from a man aged 25 to 45 who had recovered from COVID-19.

This clone was observed a handful of times. The rearrangement joins TRBV4-2 to TRBJ2-1; TRBD1 is a possible D gene (5 bases). The CDR3 totals 15 residues. Germline CDR1 LGHNA, CDR2 YNFKEQ. The germline V and J ends were trimmed by 1 base and 8 bases, with 15 bases remaining between them. The CDR3 region has the DNA TGTGCCAGCAGCCAAGGGTCCAGGGAAGTGGATGAGCAGTTCTTC. Encoded protein: CASSQGSREVDEQFF.

Only a few counts were recorded for this clone. V is TRBV7-6 and J is TRBJ1-5, with D possibly being TRBD1 (5 bases). Trimming took off 1 base at V and 7 bases at J, with 8 bases between the two ends. The germline gives CDR1 SGHVS, CDR2 FNYEAQ. This CDR3 has 13 residues. CDR3 protein: CASSLERGQPQHF. CDR3 in DNA: TGTGCCAGCAGCTTAGAAAGGGGACAGCCCCAGCATTTT.

The chain employs TRBV29-1 and TRBJ2-1, with D tentatively TRBD2 (6 bases). Looked up from germline, CDR1 is SQVTM and CDR2 is ANQGSEA. This CDR3 has 12 residues. V lost 7 bases to trimming and J lost 7 bases, with 14 bases between them. CDR3 sequence reads: CSGGELINEQFF. For the CDR3, the DNA is TGCAGCGGGGGGGAGCTGATAAATGAGCAGTTCTTC.

The V call is TRBV5-1, the J call TRBJ1-5; no clear D. The V gene's germline CDR1 is SGHRS and CDR2 YFSETQ. V dropped 7 bases and J dropped 1 base, with 15 bases sitting between them. This CDR3 region has 15 residues. The CDR3: CASSPSGLSNQPQHF. CDR3 sequence (DNA): TGCGCCAGCTCCCCCAGCGGCCTCAGCAATCAGCCCCAGCATTTT.

The V call is TRBV19, the J call TRBJ2-3; a possible D gene is TRBD1 (6 bases). The CDR3 contains 14 residues. CDR1 is LNHDA, CDR2 SQIVND, per germline (reference sequence). V was clipped by 5 bases and J by 1 base, with 10 bases between them. CDR3 bases: TGTGCCAGTAGTGCAGAGGGGGGCACAGATACGCAGTATTTT. Translation gives CASSAEGGTDTQYF.

The chain couples TRBV11-2 to TRBJ2-2; D is possibly TRBD1 (5 bases). The V end was cut by 2 bases, the J end by 3 bases, with 19 bases between. The CDR3 loop spans 18 amino acids. Germline lookup yields CDR1 SGHAT and CDR2 FQNNGV. CDR3 loop: CASSLRGSFRVDTGELFF. CDR3 coding DNA: TGTGCCAGCAGCTTAAGGGGTTCCTTCAGGGTCGACACCGGGGAGCTGTTTTTT. Full variable domain (remainder filled in from reference TRBV11-2 and TRBJ2-2): EAGVAQSPRYKIIEKRQSVAFWCNPISGHATLYWYQQILGQGPKLLIQFQNNGVVDDSQLPKDRFSAERLKGVDSTLKIQPAKLEDSAVYLCASSLRGSFRVDTGELFFGEGSRLTVL.

Turning to this clone: Other DNA sequences of this sample code for an identical CDR3. V and J are TRBV7-9 and TRBJ2-3; TRBD2 matches at 7 bases. The CDR3 is made up of 15 amino acids. V dropped 1 base and J dropped 1; count of bases not matched to a gene: 2. Per the germline V gene, CDR1 is SEHNR and CDR2 is FQNEAQ (reference sequence). The CDR3 reads CASSLGTSGTDTQYF. CDR3 DNA: TGTGCCAGCAGCTTAGGGACTAGTGGCACAGATACGCAGTATTTT.

The rearrangement uses TRBV6-5 and TRBJ2-5, with 8 bases fitting TRBD1. V gave up 6 bases and J gave up 5 bases; unmatched junction bases: 11. CDR3 length: 15 residues. CDR1 is MNHEY, CDR2 SVGAGI, per germline. CDR3 nucleotides: TGTGCCAGCAGCCCCCGGACAGGGCAGAGGGAGACCCAGTACTTC. This gives the protein CASSPRTGQRETQYF.

The chain uses TRBV14 and TRBJ2-7; possible D gene TRBD2, 6 bases. The CDR3 totals 16 residues. Germline V gene sequence: CDR1 SGHDN, CDR2 FVKESK. The V gene lost 3 bases and the J gene lost 0 bases, with 15 bases spanning the gap. CDR3 protein: CASSHRMTRSSYEQYF. CDR3 sequence (DNA): TGTGCCAGCAGCCACCGCATGACTAGGAGCTCCTACGAGCAGTACTTC. Based on the CDR3 plus reference TRBV14 and TRBJ2-7, the full variable domain is EAGVTQFPSHSVIEKGQTVTLRCDPISGHDNLYWYRRVMGKEIKFLLHFVKESKQDESGMPNNRFLAERTGGTYSTLKVQPAELEDSGVYFCASSHRMTRSSYEQYFGPGTRLTVT.

The gene calls are TRBV27 and TRBJ2-7; the D is unclear. V was cut by 5 bases and J by 3 bases, with 17 bases left in between. The CDR3 length is 15 residues. Per the germline V gene, CDR1 is MNHEY and CDR2 is SMNVEV (reference sequence). The CDR3 protein is CASSPSPISIYEQYF. The CDR3 DNA follows: TGTGCCAGCAGTCCTTCCCCTATCTCGATCTACGAGCAGTACTTC.

The chain is built from TRBV5-1 and TRBJ1-6; D call uncertain. Trimming took 4 bases from V and 7 from J, leaving 12 bases between them. CDR3 size: 14 residues. The V gene's germline CDR1 is SGHRS and CDR2 YFSETQ. The CDR3 protein is CASSPLGQNSPLHF. The CDR3 DNA reads TGCGCCAGCAGCCCTCTTGGTCAGAATTCACCCCTCCACTTT.

The CDR3 region has the DNA TGTGCCAGCAGACCCTTCCCCGGTTCCTATAATTCACCCCTCCACTTT. Amino acids: CASRPFPGSYNSPLHF. V gene TRBV27 combines with J gene TRBJ1-6; the D is unclear. V lost 6 bases, J lost 1 base, and 13 bases lay in between. Germline loops: CDR1 MNHEY, CDR2 SMNVEV (reference sequence). CDR3 length: 16 residues.

The V gene is TRBV7-8, the J gene TRBJ1-3; D not certain. This CDR3 region has 12 residues. Trimming pared 5 bases from V and 8 bases from J, leaving 10 bases between. Germline values: CDR1 SGHVS, CDR2 FQNEAQ. CDR3 residues: CASSEGRDTIYF. CDR3 bases: TGTGCCAGCAGCGAGGGTCGGGACACCATATATTTT.

This rearrangement joins TRBV5-6 to TRBJ1-4, with 12 positions matching TRBD1. Germline loops: CDR1 SGHDT, CDR2 YYEEEE. V lost 0 bases to trimming and J lost 6 bases; unmatched junction nucleotides: 6. This CDR3 is 17 amino acids long. CDR3 nucleotides: TGTGCCAGCAGCTTGGTCGGGACAGGGGGCGGAGATGAAAAACTGTTTTTT. Its translation is CASSLVGTGGGDEKLFF.

Comment on this clone: A read error may produce the germline difference seen at one junction end. The gene calls are TRBV7-7 and TRBJ2-1; 12 bases are a match to TRBD2. This CDR3 has 15 amino acids. Germline loops: CDR1 SSHAT, CDR2 FNYEAQ (reference sequence). The CDR3 sequence: CASSRTSGDFSEQFF. DNA for the CDR3: TGTGCTAGCAGCCGGACTAGCGGGGACTTTTCGGAGCAGTTCTTC.

V and J are TRBV28 and TRBJ1-1, with D unclear. Trimming took 5 bases from V and 4 from J, leaving 17 bases between them. CDR1 and CDR2 from the germline V gene are MDHEN and SYDVKM. The CDR3 has 15 amino acids. The CDR3 reads CASSPPWRVGTEAFF. The CDR3 nucleotides are TGTGCCAGCAGTCCCCCGTGGAGGGTAGGCACTGAAGCTTTCTTT.

The DNA for the CDR3 is TGTGCCAGCAGCGTCCTTTACGAGCAGTACTTC. This sequence encodes CASSVLYEQYF. The V gene is TRBV2, the J gene TRBJ2-7; D is unclear. V gave up 6 bases and J gave up 4 bases, with 7 bases separating them. The CDR3 consists of 11 residues. Germline V gene sequence: CDR1 SNHLY, CDR2 FYNNEI.

The chain joins TRBV15 to TRBJ2-5, with D perhaps TRBD1 (5 bases). V lost 4 bases to trimming and J lost 10 bases, with 22 bases between them. Germline-derived CDR1 and CDR2 are LNHNV and YYDKDF (reference sequence). This CDR3 is built from 15 residues. The CDR3 nucleotides read TGTGCCACCAGCACTATAAGGGGCCAGAGAGAGCTCCAGTACTTC. It translates to CATSTIRGQRELQYF.

Details on this clone: Other DNA sequences in the same sample also yield this CDR3. The V gene is TRBV4-1, the J gene TRBJ1-1; TRBD1 agrees at 8 bases. Germline values: CDR1 MGHRA, CDR2 YSYEKL. V lost 4 bases, J lost 0 bases, and 4 bases stayed unmatched. The CDR3 length is 15 residues. CDR3 sequence reads: CASSLRTGLNTEAFF. The CDR3 nucleotides are TGCGCCAGCAGCCTGCGGACAGGGCTGAACACTGAAGCTTTCTTT.

The chain combines TRBV7-9 with TRBJ1-1, with D hard to call. Trimming shortened V by 5 bases and J by 0 bases, and 13 bases separated the two germline ends. The V gene's germline CDR1 is SEHNR and CDR2 FQNEAQ (reference sequence). CDR3 length: 15 residues. CDR3 bases: TGTGCCAGCAGCCCTCCGCCCGGGTTGAACACTGAAGCTTTCTTT. Residues: CASSPPPGLNTEAFF.

V and J are TRBV18 and TRBJ2-3; 9 bases match TRBD2. The V gene end was trimmed by 1 base and the J gene end by 2 bases; junction bases not matched to a gene: 10. The CDR3 covers 18 residues. Germline CDR1 KGHSH, CDR2 LQKENI. CDR3 loop: CASSPLGRSSGITDTQYF. The CDR3 nucleotides read TGTGCCAGCTCACCACTTGGTCGGTCTAGCGGGATCACAGATACGCAGTATTTT.